The 4 T cell receptor beta chains presented below share a single source sample, sequenced in a study of OX40 agonist ivuxolimab in advanced cancers. Method: immunoSEQ multiplex PCR; TCRdb's copy keeps in-frame clones and lacks some. Found here are about 78,000 clones, 85% to 95% of them singletons; the top ten hold 2.5% to 3%. This material consisted of CD4+ or CD8+ T cells sorted from blood, taken in a trial of the OX40 agonist ivuxolimab. The receptors were gathered from an adult with an advanced solid tumor such as melanoma, head and neck, liver or kidney cancer.

V usage is TRBV7-2 and J usage is TRBJ2-1; D is unresolved. CDR3 length: 15 amino acids. Looked up from germline, CDR1 is SGHTA and CDR2 is FQGNSA. Trimming shortened V by 3 bases and J by 3 bases, and 12 bases separated the two germline ends. The CDR3 bases are TGTGCCAGCAGCTTCGGGTCGTCCGTCTACAATGAGCAGTTCTTC. It specifies CASSFGSSVYNEQFF.

This clone was observed once. The J gene is TRBJ2-7, the V gene TRBV5-1, with no clear D. Deletions cut 4 bases from V and 3 bases from J, with 11 bases between. The germline CDR1 and CDR2 sequences are SGHRS and YFSETQ. The CDR3 extends over 13 amino acids. CDR3 residues: CASSTSPYYEQYF. CDR3 nucleotides: TGCGCCAGCAGCACCTCCCCCTACTACGAGCAGTACTTC.

To note about this clone: A junction boundary mismatches the germline segment, possibly from a read error. V gene TRBV30 combines with J gene TRBJ1-2; D gene uncertain. Germline-derived CDR1 and CDR2 are GTSNPN and SVGIG (reference sequence). This CDR3 spans 11 amino acids. The DNA for the CDR3 is TGTGCCTGGAGTGTAGGCGCCGGCCGCCTCTTC. Its translation is CAWSVGAGRLF.

About this clone: It differs at one base from a far larger clone, so likely a read error. This CDR3 is also generated by other DNA sequences in the sample. This sequence joins TRBV7-8 and TRBJ1-2; 9 nucleotides agree with TRBD1. This CDR3 comprises 13 residues. Germline V gene sequence: CDR1 SGHVS, CDR2 FQNEAQ. Germline trimming cut 4 bases from V and 5 bases from J; bases unmatched to any gene: 2. The CDR3 sequence: CASSSGQGYGYTF. CDR3 DNA sequence: TGTGCCAGCAGCTCAGGACAGGGGTATGGCTACACCTTC.